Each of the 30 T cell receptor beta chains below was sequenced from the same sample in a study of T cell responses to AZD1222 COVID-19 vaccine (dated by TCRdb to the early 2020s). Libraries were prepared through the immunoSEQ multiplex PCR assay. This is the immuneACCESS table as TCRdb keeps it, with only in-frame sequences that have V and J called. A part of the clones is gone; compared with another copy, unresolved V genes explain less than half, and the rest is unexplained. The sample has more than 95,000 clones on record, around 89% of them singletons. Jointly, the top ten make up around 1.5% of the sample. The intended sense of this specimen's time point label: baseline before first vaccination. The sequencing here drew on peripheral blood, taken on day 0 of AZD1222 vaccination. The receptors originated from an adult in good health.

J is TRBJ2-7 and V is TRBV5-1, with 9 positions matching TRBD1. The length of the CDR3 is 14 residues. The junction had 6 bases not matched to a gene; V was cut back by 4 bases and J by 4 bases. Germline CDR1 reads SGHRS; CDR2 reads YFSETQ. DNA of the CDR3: TGCGCCAGCAGCCCGGGACAGGGAGGGTACGAGCAGTACTTC. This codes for CASSPGQGGYEQYF.

CDR3 in DNA: TGTGCCAGCAGCTTCCCGGGCCAAGAGACCCAGTACTTC. Translating gives CASSFPGQETQYF. This chain uses TRBV7-9 with TRBJ2-5; D ambiguous. Germline lookup yields CDR1 SEHNR and CDR2 FQNEAQ (reference sequence). V was cut by 3 bases and J by 1 base, with 6 bases left in between. This CDR3 region has 13 residues.

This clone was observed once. CDR3 coding DNA: TGTGCCAGCAGCTTAGGCCGGACAGGGGTAAACACCGGGGAGCTGTTTTTT. Translation gives CASSLGRTGVNTGELFF. This chain joins TRBV7-9 and TRBJ2-2; 9 bases line up with TRBD1. V dropped 1 base and J dropped 2; count of bases not matched to a gene: 5. CDR3 size: 17 residues. Looked up from germline, CDR1 is SEHNR and CDR2 is FQNEAQ (reference sequence).

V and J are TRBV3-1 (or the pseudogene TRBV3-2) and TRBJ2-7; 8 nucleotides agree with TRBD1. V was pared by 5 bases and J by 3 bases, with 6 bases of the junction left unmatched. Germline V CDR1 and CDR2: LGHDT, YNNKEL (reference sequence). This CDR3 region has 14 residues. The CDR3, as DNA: TGTGCCAGCAGCGCCGACAGGGGAAGCTACGAGCAGTACTTC. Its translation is CASSADRGSYEQYF.

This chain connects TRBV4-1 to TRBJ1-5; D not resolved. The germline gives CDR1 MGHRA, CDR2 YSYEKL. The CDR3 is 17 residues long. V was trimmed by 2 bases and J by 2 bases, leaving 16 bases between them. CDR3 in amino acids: CASSQRTSATGNQPQHF. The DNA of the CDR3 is TGCGCCAGCAGCCAACGAACCTCTGCGACGGGCAATCAGCCCCAGCATTTT.

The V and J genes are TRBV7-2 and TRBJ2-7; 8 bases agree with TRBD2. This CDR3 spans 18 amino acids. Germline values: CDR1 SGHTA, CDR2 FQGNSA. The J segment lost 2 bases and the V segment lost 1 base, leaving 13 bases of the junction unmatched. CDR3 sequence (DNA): TGTGCCAGCAGCTTAGTAGGGGTTAGACTAGCGCCTGCCTACGAGCAGTACTTC. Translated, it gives CASSLVGVRLAPAYEQYF.

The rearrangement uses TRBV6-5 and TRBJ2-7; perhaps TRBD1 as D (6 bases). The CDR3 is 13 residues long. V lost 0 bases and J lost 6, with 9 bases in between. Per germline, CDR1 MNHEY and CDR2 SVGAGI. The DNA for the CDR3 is TGTGCCAGCAGTTACTCGGACAGTCTCGAGCAGTACTTC. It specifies CASSYSDSLEQYF.

The CDR3 DNA reads TGTGCCAGCAGCTTGGACAGGGGTAGCCCTACCCAGTACTTC. Translation: CASSLDRGSPTQYF. The rearrangement links TRBV7-2 to TRBJ2-5; TRBD1 matches 9 bases. V shed 3 bases and J 8 bases; nucleotides not matched to a gene: 7. The CDR3 has 14 residues. Germline V CDR1 and CDR2: SGHTA, FQGNSA.

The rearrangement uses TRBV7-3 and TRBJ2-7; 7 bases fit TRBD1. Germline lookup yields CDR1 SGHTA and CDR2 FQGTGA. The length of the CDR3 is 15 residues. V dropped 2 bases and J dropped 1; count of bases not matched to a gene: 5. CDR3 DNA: TGTGCCAGCAGCTTAGGACAGGTGGCTTCCTACGAGCAGTACTTC. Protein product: CASSLGQVASYEQYF.

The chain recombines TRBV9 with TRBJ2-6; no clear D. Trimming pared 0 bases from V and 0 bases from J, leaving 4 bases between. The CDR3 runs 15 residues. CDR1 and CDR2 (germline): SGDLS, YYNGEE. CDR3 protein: CASSVASSGANVLTF. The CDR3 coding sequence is TGTGCCAGCAGCGTAGCAAGCTCTGGGGCCAACGTCCTGACTTTC.

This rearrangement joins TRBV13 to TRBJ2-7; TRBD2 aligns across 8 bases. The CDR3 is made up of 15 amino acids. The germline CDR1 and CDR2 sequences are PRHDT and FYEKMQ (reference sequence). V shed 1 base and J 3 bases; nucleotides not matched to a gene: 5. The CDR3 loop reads CASSLASGGGYEQYF. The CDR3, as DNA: TGTGCCAGCAGCTTAGCTTCCGGGGGGGGCTACGAGCAGTACTTC.

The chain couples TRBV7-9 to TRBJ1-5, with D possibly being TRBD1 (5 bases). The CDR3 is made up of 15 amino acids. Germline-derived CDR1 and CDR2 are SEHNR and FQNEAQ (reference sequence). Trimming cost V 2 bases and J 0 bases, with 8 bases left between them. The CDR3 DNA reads TGTGCCAGCAGCTTACAGGGTTCTAGCAATCAGCCCCAGCATTTT. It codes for CASSLQGSSNQPQHF.

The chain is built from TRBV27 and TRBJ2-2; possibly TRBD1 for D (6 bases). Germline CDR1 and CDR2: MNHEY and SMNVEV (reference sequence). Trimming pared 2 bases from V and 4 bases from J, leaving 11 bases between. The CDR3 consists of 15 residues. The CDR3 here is CASSLLGAGTGELFF. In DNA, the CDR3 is TGTGCCAGCAGTTTACTGGGGGCTGGCACCGGGGAGCTGTTTTTT.

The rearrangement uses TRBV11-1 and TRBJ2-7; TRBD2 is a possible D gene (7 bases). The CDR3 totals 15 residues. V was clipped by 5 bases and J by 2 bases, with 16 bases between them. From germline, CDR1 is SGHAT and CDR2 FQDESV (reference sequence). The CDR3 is CASSQWGGLPYEQYF. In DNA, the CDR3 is TGTGCCAGCAGCCAATGGGGGGGGCTACCCTACGAGCAGTACTTC.

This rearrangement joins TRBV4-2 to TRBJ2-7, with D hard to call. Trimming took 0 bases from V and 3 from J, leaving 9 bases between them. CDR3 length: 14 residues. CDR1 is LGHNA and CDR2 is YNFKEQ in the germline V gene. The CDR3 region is CASSQDRANYEQYF. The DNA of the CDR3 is TGTGCCAGCAGCCAAGATCGCGCAAACTACGAGCAGTACTTC.

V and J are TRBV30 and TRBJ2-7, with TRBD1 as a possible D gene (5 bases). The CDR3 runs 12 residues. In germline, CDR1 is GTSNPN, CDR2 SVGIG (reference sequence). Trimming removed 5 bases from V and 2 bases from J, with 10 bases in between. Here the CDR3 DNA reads TGTGCCTGGGCACAGGACACCTACGAGCAGTACTTC. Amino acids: CAWAQDTYEQYF. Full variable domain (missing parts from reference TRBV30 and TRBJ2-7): SQTIHQWPATLVQPVGSPLSLECTVEGTSNPNLYWYRQAAGRGLQLLFYSVGIGQISSEVPQNLSASRPQDRQFILSSKKLLLSDSGFYLCAWAQDTYEQYFGPGTRLTVT.

The CDR3 DNA is TGTGCTAGTGGTTGGATGAACACTGAAGCTTTCTTT. It codes for CASGWMNTEAFF. The chain is built from TRBV12-5 and TRBJ1-1; no firm D call. This CDR3 is 12 amino acids long. Trimming pared 4 bases from V and 0 bases from J, leaving 3 bases between. The germline V gene has CDR1 LGHNT and CDR2 FRNRAP. The variable domain in full, with the rest retrieved from reference TRBV12-5 and TRBJ1-1, is DARVTQTPRHKVTEMGQEVTMRCQPILGHNTVFWYRQTMMQGLELLAYFRNRAPLDDSGMPKDRFSAEMPDATLATLKIQPSEPRDSAVYFCASGWMNTEAFFGQGTRLTVV.

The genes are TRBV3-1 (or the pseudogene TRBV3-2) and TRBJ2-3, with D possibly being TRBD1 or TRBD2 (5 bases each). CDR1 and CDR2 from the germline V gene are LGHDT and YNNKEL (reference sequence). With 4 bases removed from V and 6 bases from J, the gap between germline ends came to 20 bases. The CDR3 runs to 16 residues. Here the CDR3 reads CASSLRKGTPWDTQYF. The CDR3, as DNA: TGTGCCAGCAGCCTGAGAAAGGGGACCCCATGGGATACGCAGTATTTT.

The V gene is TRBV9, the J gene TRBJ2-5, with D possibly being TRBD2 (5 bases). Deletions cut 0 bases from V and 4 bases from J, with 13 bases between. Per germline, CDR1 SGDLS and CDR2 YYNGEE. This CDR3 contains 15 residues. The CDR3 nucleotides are TGTGCCAGCAGCGTAGATGAGGGCTTGGGAGAGACCCAGTACTTC. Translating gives CASSVDEGLGETQYF.

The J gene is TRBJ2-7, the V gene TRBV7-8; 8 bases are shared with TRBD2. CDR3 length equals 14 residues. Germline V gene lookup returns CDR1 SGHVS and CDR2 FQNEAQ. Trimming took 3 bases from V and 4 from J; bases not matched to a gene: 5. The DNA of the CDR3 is TGTGCCAGCAGCTTGGGCGGGGGGAAATACGAGCAGTACTTC. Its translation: CASSLGGGKYEQYF.

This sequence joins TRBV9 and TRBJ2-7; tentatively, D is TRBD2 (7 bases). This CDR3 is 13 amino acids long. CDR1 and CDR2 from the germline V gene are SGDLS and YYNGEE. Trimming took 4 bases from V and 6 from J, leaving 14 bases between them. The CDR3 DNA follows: TGTGCCAGCAGCCCCGGGGGGCAAGGCGAGCAGTACTTC. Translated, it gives CASSPGGQGEQYF.

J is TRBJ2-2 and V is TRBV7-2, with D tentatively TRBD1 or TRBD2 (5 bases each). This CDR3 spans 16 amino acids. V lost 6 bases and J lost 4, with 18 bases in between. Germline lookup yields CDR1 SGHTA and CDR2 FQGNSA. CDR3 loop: CASRVAGTKVTGELFF. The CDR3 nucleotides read TGTGCCAGCAGGGTGGCCGGGACGAAAGTCACCGGGGAGCTGTTTTTT.

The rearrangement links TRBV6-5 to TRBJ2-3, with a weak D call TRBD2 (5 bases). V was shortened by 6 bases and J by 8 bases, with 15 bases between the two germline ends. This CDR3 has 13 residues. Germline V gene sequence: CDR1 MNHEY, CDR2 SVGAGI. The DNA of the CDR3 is TGTGCCAGCAGAACAGCGGTGAGCCGTACGCAGTATTTT. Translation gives CASRTAVSRTQYF.

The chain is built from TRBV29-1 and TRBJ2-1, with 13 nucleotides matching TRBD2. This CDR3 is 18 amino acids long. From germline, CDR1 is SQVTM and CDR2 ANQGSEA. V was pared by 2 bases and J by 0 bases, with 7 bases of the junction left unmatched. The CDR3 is CSVEKVTSGRHSYNEQFF. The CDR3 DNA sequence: TGCAGCGTTGAAAAGGTGACTAGCGGGAGGCACTCCTACAATGAGCAGTTCTTC.

The CDR3: CASSYLASGGYEQYF. In DNA, the CDR3 is TGTGCCAGCAGTTACTTGGCTTCTGGTGGCTACGAGCAGTACTTC. V and J are TRBV6-5 and TRBJ2-7; D is ambiguous. The CDR3 loop spans 15 amino acids. Germline CDR1 and CDR2: MNHEY and SVGAGI. Between the trimmed V and J ends, which lost 1 base and 3 bases, there was a span of 13 bases.

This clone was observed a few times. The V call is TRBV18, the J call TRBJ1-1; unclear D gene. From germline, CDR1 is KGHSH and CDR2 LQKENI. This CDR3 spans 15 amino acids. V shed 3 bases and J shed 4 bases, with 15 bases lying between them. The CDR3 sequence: CASSPDVGVGTEAFF. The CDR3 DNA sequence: TGTGCCAGCTCACCCGATGTCGGGGTGGGCACTGAAGCTTTCTTT.

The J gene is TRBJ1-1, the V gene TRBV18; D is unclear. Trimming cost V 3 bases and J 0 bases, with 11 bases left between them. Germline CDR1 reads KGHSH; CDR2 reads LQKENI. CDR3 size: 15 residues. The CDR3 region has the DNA TGTGCCAGCTCACCGTTTGGCGAGATGAACACTGAAGCTTTCTTT. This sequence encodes CASSPFGEMNTEAFF.

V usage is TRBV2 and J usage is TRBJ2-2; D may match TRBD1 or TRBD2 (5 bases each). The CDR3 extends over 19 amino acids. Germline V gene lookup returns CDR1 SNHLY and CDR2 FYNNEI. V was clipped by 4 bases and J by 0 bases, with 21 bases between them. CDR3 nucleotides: TGTGCCAGCAGTGGTCCGGGACGGATCCCCATCGCGAACACCGGGGAGCTGTTTTTT. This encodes CASSGPGRIPIANTGELFF.

The chain's CDR3 is CASRDLATLLHF. DNA for the CDR3: TGTGCCAGCAGGGACCTTGCTACTCTTCTCCACTTT. This chain connects TRBV12-3 or TRBV12-4 to TRBJ1-6; D is unclear. Trimming took 6 bases from V and 16 from J, leaving 16 bases between them. CDR3 size: 12 residues.

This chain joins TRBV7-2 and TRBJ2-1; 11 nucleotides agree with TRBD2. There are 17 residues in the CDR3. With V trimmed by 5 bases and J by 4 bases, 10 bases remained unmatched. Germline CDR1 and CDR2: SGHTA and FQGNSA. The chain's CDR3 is CASSHGLAGGLYNEQFF. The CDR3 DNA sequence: TGTGCCAGCAGCCACGGCCTAGCGGGAGGTTTATACAATGAGCAGTTCTTC. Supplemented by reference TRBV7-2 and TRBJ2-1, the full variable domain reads GAGVSQSPSNKVTEKGKDVELRCDPISGHTALYWYRQSLGQGLEFLIYFQGNSAPDKSGLPSDRFSAERTGGSVSTLTIQRTQQEDSAVYLCASSHGLAGGLYNEQFFGPGTRLTVL.